Each of the 7 T cell receptor beta chains below was sequenced from the same sample in a study of cytomegalovirus exposure and HLA in healthy donors. The PCR ran on 60 Vbeta and 13 Jbeta primers. Only in-frame clones appear in the TCRdb table, and some are missing; sequencing was by immunoSEQ multiplex PCR. The repertoire has about 130,000 clones, about 81% of them found once; the top ten carry 0.9% to 1.2%. Sequenced sample: PBMCs. These receptors were taken from a woman in her thirties in good health and CMV-seronegative.

This clone was seen a few times. The DNA of the CDR3 is TGTGCCAGCAGCTTGGTGGGAGGTAATTACGAGCAGTACTTC. Protein: CASSLVGGNYEQYF. The rearrangement joins TRBV7-9 to TRBJ2-7; a weak D match, TRBD2 (6 bases). The CDR3 sequence is 14 residues long. The germline V and J ends were trimmed by 3 bases and 4 bases, with 13 bases remaining between them. CDR1 is SEHNR and CDR2 is FQNEAQ in the germline V gene (reference sequence).

V gene TRBV6-5 combines with J gene TRBJ1-2; 11 bases align to TRBD1. The length of the CDR3 is 15 residues. Looked up from germline, CDR1 is MNHEY and CDR2 is SVGAGI. The V segment lost 2 bases and the J segment 8 bases; nucleotides outside the gene matches: 7. The CDR3 DNA reads as TGTGCCAGCAGTTACACGGACAGGGGGCTAGGAGGCTACACCTTC. It yields the protein CASSYTDRGLGGYTF.

V usage is TRBV2 and J usage is TRBJ2-3; 11 bases fit TRBD2. V gave up 11 bases and J gave up 2 bases; unmatched junction bases: 18. This CDR3 contains 18 residues. CDR1 and CDR2 from the germline V gene are SNHLY and FYNNEI. This CDR3 is CAGKSSGGSGRITDTQYF. The CDR3 DNA is TGTGCCGGAAAGTCTAGCGGGGGGTCCGGTAGGATCACAGATACGCAGTATTTT.

This clone has just a few counts. CDR3 protein: CASSPRTGTDTQYF. CDR3 coding DNA: TGTGCCAGCAGCCCCCGGACAGGGACAGATACGCAGTATTTT. This chain links TRBV7-3 with TRBJ2-3, with 8 bases aligning to TRBD1. Germline V gene sequence: CDR1 SGHTA, CDR2 FQGTGA. The CDR3 length is 14 residues. The junction had 4 bases not matched to a gene; V was cut back by 5 bases and J by 3 bases.

CDR3 DNA sequence: TGTGCCAGCAGCTTGCCCGGGACAGGGCACAATGAGCAGTTCTTC. Translated, it gives CASSLPGTGHNEQFF. This chain links TRBV7-2 with TRBJ2-1, with 9 nucleotides matching TRBD1. The germline V gene encodes CDR1 SGHTA and CDR2 FQGNSA. V was pared by 3 bases and J by 5 bases, with 5 bases of the junction left unmatched. The CDR3 has 15 amino acids.

This clone appeared a single time. The chain recombines TRBV9 with TRBJ1-1; D is unresolved. The CDR3 consists of 13 residues. CDR1 is SGDLS and CDR2 is YYNGEE in the germline V gene. V was cut by 0 bases and J by 1 base, with 4 bases left in between. Here the CDR3 DNA reads TGTGCCAGCAGCGTAGACGGGAACACTGAAGCTTTCTTT. Its protein is CASSVDGNTEAFF. Based on the CDR3 plus reference TRBV9 and TRBJ1-1, the full variable domain is DSGVTQTPKHLITATGQRVTLRCSPRSGDLSVYWYQQSLDQGLQFLIQYYNGEERAKGNILERFSAQQFPDLHSELNLSSLELGDSALYFCASSVDGNTEAFFGQGTRLTVV.

On this clone: The junction does not match germline at one end; this may be a read error. The chain employs TRBV9 and TRBJ2-1; weak D call: TRBD2 (6 bases). Germline V CDR1 and CDR2: SGDLS, YYNGEE. CDR3 length equals 15 residues. The CDR3 is CASSTGLTSFNEQFF. The CDR3 DNA is TGTGCCAGCAGCACGGGACTTACTTCCTTCAATGAGCAGTTCTTC.